This T cell receptor beta chain is drawn from a study of shared clonotypes between healthy human individuals. The CDR3 loop spans 14 amino acids. V was shortened by 0 bases and J by 5 bases, with 10 bases between the two germline ends. Germline lookup yields CDR1 SNHLY and CDR2 FYNNEI. Extraction of genomic DNA in unsorted samples used approximately 94 million PBMCs. Sequencing used immunoSEQ multiplex PCR; TCRdb keeps in-frame clones, though not all of them. The sample consists of 450,000 to 650,000 clones, around three quarters of them appearing once. The receptor was derived from a woman between 35 and 50 years old in good health. Some clones in this sample may be carry-over from other donors' samples. The gene calls are TRBV2 and TRBJ2-5, with D maybe TRBD2 (6 bases). The sequencing sample was made of PBMCs. The CDR3: CASSEARGPETQYF. The CDR3 DNA follows: TGTGCCAGCAGTGAAGCGCGGGGCCCCGAGACCCAGTACTTC.